This T cell receptor beta chain was found in a study of PD-1 blockade in classical Hodgkin lymphoma. Notes on the study in general: Whatever underlies the repertoire differences (possibly disease activity or prior therapy) remains undefined.

V trimming: 7 bases; J trimming: 5 bases; junction bases outside the gene matches: 9. The germline V gene has CDR1 MNHNS and CDR2 SASEGT. There are 14 residues in the CDR3. Here immunoSEQ multiplex PCR was the method, and the copy in TCRdb shows in-frame clones only, minus some. Of tens of thousands of clones detected, approximately 80% appear once; the ten largest clones hold about 20%. Comment on this clone: Its antigen is not identified.

Time point given: cycle 4 day 1 (C4D1), after five to seven weeks of nivolumab. Every patient relapsed after autologous stem cell transplantation, and brentuximab vedotin exposure varied. The source of this sequence is a human donor with classical Hodgkin lymphoma. The sequencing here drew on peripheral blood mononuclear cells (PBMCs), taken before the fourth cycle of nivolumab. The J gene is TRBJ2-7, the V gene TRBV6-1, with 9 bases that match TRBD1. Written as DNA, the CDR3 is TGTGCCAGCAATTATGGGACAGGGCTAAACGAGCAGTACTTC. Translation: CASNYGTGLNEQYF.